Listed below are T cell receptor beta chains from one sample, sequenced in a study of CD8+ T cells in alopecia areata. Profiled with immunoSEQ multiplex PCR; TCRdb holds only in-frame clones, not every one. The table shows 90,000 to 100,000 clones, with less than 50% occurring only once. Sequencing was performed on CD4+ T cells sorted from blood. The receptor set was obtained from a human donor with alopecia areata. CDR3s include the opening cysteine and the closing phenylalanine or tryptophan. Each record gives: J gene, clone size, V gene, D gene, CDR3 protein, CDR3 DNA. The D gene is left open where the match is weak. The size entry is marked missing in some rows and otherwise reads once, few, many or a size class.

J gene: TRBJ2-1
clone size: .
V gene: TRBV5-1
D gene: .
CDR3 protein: CASSLDRDYNEQFF
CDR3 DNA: TGCGCCAGCAGCTTGGACCGGGACTACAATGAGCAGTTCTTC

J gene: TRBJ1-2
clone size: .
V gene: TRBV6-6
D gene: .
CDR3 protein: CASSGDPGPGSYTF
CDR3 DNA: TGTGCCAGCAGCGGGGACCCCGGTCCAGGAAGCTACACCTTC

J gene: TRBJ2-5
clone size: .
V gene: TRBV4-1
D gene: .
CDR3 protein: CASSQVQRQETQYF
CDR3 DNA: TGCGCCAGCAGCCAAGTTCAGCGTCAAGAGACCCAGTACTTC

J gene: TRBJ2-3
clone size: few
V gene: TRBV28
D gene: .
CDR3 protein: CASSPGGVSADTQYF
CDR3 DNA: TGTGCCAGCTCGCCGGGGGGCGTGAGTGCAGATACGCAGTATTTT

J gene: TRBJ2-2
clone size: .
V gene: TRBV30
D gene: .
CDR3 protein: CAWSTGRIYTGELFF
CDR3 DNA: TGTGCCTGGAGTACAGGGAGGATTTACACCGGGGAGCTGTTTTTT

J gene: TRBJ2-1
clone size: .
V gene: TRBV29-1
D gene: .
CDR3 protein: CSVTPRAYNEQFF
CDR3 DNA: TGCAGCGTCACACCCAGGGCCTACAATGAGCAGTTCTTC

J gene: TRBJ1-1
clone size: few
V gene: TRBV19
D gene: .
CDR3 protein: CASRRTGGNQNTEAFF
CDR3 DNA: TGTGCCAGTCGAAGGACGGGGGGGAATCAAAATACTGAAGCTTTCTTT

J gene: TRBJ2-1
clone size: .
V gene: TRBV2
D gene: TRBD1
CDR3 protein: CATTGQGYNEQFF
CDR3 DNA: TGTGCCACAACGGGACAGGGATACAATGAGCAGTTCTTC

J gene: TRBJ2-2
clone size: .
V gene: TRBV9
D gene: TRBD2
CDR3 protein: CASSTASGSGTGELFF
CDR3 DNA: TGTGCCAGCAGCACCGCTAGCGGGAGTGGTACCGGGGAGCTGTTTTTT

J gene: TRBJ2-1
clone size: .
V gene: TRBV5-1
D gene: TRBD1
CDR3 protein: CASSSGQIAINEQFF
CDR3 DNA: TGCGCCAGCAGCTCGGGACAGATAGCAATCAATGAGCAGTTCTTC

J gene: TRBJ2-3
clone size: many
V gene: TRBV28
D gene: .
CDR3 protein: CASSLALSDTQYF
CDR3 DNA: TGTGCCAGCAGCCTAGCGTTATCGGATACGCAGTATTTT

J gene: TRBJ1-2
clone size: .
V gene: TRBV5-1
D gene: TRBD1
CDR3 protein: CASSIDRADYGYTF
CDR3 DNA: TGCGCCAGCAGCATAGACAGGGCAGACTATGGCTACACCTTC

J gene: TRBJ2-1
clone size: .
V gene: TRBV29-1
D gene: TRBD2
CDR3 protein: CSAKLAGRANEQFF
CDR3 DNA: TGCAGCGCAAAACTAGCGGGACGGGCCAATGAGCAGTTCTTC

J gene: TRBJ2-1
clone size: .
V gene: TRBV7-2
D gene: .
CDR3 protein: CASSLVSGSYEQFF
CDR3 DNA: TGTGCCAGCAGCTTAGTTAGTGGGAGCTATGAGCAGTTCTTC

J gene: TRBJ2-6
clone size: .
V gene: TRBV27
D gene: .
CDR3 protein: CASSLLVSGANVLTF
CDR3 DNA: TGTGCCAGCAGTTTATTGGTCTCTGGGGCCAACGTCCTGACTTTC

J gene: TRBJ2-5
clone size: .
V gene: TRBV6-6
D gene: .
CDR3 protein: CASSYDRRSETQYF
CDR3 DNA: TGTGCCAGCAGTTACGACCGGAGATCAGAGACCCAGTACTTC

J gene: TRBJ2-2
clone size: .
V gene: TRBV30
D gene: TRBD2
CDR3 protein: CAWSVLSGSTGELFF
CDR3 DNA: TGTGCCTGGAGTGTACTTAGCGGGAGTACCGGGGAGCTGTTTTTT

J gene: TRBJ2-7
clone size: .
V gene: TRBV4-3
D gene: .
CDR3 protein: CASSQDVGHREQYF
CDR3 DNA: TGCGCCAGCAGCCAAGATGTGGGACATCGAGAGCAGTACTTC

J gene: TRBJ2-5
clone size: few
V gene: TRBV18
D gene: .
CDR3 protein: CASSLAETQYF
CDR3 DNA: TGTGCCAGCTCACTCGCGGAGACCCAGTACTTC

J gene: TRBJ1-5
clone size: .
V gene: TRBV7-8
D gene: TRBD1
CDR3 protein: CASSFLGTGGIQPQHF
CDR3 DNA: TGTGCCAGCAGCTTCCTCGGGACAGGGGGGATTCAGCCCCAGCATTTT

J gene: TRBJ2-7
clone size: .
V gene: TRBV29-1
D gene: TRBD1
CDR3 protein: CSVVSWDREGYEQYF
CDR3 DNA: TGCAGCGTTGTATCGTGGGACAGGGAGGGCTACGAGCAGTACTTC

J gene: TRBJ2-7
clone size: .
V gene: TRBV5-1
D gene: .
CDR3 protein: CASSFRPYEQYF
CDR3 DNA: TGCGCCAGCAGCTTTCGTCCCTACGAGCAGTACTTC